The 22 T cell receptor beta chains below all came from one sample that was sequenced in a study of vaccination effects on CD4 cells after COVID-19. Expansion with viral peptide pools was applied to antigen-specific CD4+ T cells by the ViraFEST assay prior to sequencing. Having been cultured for roughly 10 days, the cells underwent CD4+ T cell isolation. Vaccinated participants had no history of SARS-CoV-2 infection and tested negative for nucleocapsid antibodies. TCRdb keeps only in-frame clones here, not all; method: immunoSEQ multiplex PCR. Counted here are over 45,000 clones, 70% occurring once; the ten biggest clones make up about a sixth. Their antigens remain unidentified. The sequencing used CD4+ T cells from PBMCs cultured with SARS-CoV-2 spike peptides, collected before COVID-19 vaccination. Every receptor here comes from a human donor who received a COVID-19 vaccine.

A single count supports this clone. V is TRBV25-1 and J is TRBJ1-2; a possible D gene is TRBD1 (6 bases). Germline-derived CDR1 and CDR2 are MGHDK and SYGVNS. This CDR3 is 13 amino acids long. V lost 8 bases and J 7 bases, leaving 17 bases between the germline ends. In DNA form, the CDR3 reads TGTGCCAGCGGACCGCAGGGGATTACTGGCTACACCTTC. Its protein product is CASGPQGITGYTF.

The chain employs TRBV7-9 and TRBJ1-5, with D maybe TRBD1 (5 bases). CDR1 SEHNR and CDR2 FQNEAQ come from the germline V gene (reference sequence). The CDR3 is 14 residues long. V lost 7 bases and J lost 3, with 13 bases in between. The CDR3 spells CASKGQGANQPQHF. CDR3 coding DNA: TGTGCCAGCAAAGGGCAGGGCGCCAATCAGCCCCAGCATTTT.

CDR3 residues: CASSLWAANYGYTF. The CDR3 DNA is TGTGCCAGCAGCTTGTGGGCGGCTAACTATGGCTACACCTTC. V usage is TRBV11-2 and J usage is TRBJ1-2, with D unclear. Germline CDR1 SGHAT, CDR2 FQNNGV. V was pared by 3 bases and J by 0 bases, with 8 bases between. The CDR3 runs 14 residues.

The chain employs TRBV3-1 (or the pseudogene TRBV3-2) and TRBJ2-5; no reliable D call. Between the trimmed V and J ends, which lost 0 bases and 6 bases, there was a span of 8 bases. The CDR3 covers 13 residues. The V gene's germline CDR1 is LGHDT and CDR2 YNNKEL (reference sequence). CDR3 sequence: CASSQEAPQTQYF. The CDR3 DNA follows: TGTGCCAGCAGCCAAGAAGCCCCCCAGACCCAGTACTTC.

The chain combines TRBV6-5 with TRBJ1-2, with 7 bases matching TRBD1. Trimming removed 7 bases from V and 7 bases from J; junction bases left unmatched: 12. The germline V gene has CDR1 MNHEY and CDR2 SVGAGI. CDR3 size: 14 residues. The CDR3 nucleotides read TGTGCCAGCATCGAAAACAGGGGTCACAGTGGCTACACCTTC. It is translated as CASIENRGHSGYTF.

This clone was seen more than once but under ten times. CDR3 DNA: TGTGCCAGCAGCTTGGCCGCTAGGGGAAACTATGGCTACACCTTC. Residues: CASSLAARGNYGYTF. The chain uses TRBV5-6 and TRBJ1-2, with a possible D match to TRBD1 (5 bases). V lost 0 bases to trimming and J lost 2 bases, with 11 bases between them. The length of the CDR3 is 15 residues. Germline CDR1 and CDR2: SGHDT and YYEEEE.

This clone was observed a few times. V gene TRBV7-6 combines with J gene TRBJ1-3, with TRBD1 identical over 7 bases. CDR1 is SGHVS, CDR2 FNYEAQ, per germline. The length of the CDR3 is 15 residues. The junction had 3 bases not matched to a gene; V was cut back by 1 base and J by 3 bases. CDR3 loop: CASSLGQGVGNTIYF. The CDR3 DNA reads as TGTGCCAGCAGCTTAGGTCAGGGGGTTGGAAACACCATATATTTT.

CDR3 sequence: CASSPAGGQGGSPLHF. The DNA for the CDR3 is TGTGCCAGCAGCCCGGCGGGGGGGCAGGGCGGGTCACCCCTCCACTTT. This rearrangement joins TRBV9 to TRBJ1-6, with a tentative D call TRBD1 (6 bases). The CDR3 sequence is 16 residues long. The germline V gene encodes CDR1 SGDLS and CDR2 YYNGEE. Trimming cost V 4 bases and J 10 bases, with 21 bases left between them.

This clone was detected a few times. This chain uses TRBV1 with TRBJ1-1. TRBV1 is noted as a pseudogene. This CDR3 has 13 residues. The CDR3 bases are TGCACCAGCAGCCAAGGGGTGAACACTGAAGCTTTCTTT. Translating gives CTSSQGVNTEAFF.

The CDR3 here is CASSQDSKRGAETQYF. In nucleotides, the CDR3 is TGCGCCAGCAGCCAAGATTCGAAGCGGGGCGCAGAGACCCAGTACTTC. This chain uses TRBV4-3 with TRBJ2-5, with TRBD2 matching over 7 bases. V shed 0 bases and J 4 bases; nucleotides not matched to a gene: 8. Germline V gives CDR1 LGHNA, CDR2 YSLEER. This CDR3 is built from 16 residues.

This clone is categorized as medium-sized. The CDR3 protein is CATRLDRVGYEQYF. The CDR3 DNA reads TGTGCCACCAGACTCGACAGGGTCGGCTACGAGCAGTACTTC. The gene calls are TRBV7-2 and TRBJ2-7, with TRBD1 matching over 7 bases. V lost 10 bases to trimming and J lost 3 bases; unmatched junction nucleotides: 12. The CDR3 totals 14 residues. CDR1 is SGHTA, CDR2 FQGNSA, per germline.

The chain recombines TRBV6-5 with TRBJ1-2, with unresolved D. The CDR3 is 14 residues long. V was trimmed by 5 bases and J by 6 bases, leaving 16 bases between them. Germline V gives CDR1 MNHEY, CDR2 SVGAGI. The CDR3 is CASSISLGQDGYTF. CDR3 nucleotide sequence: TGTGCCAGCAGTATTTCTCTTGGGCAGGATGGCTACACCTTC.

This chain connects TRBV18 to TRBJ1-1, with D unclear. CDR3 length equals 13 residues. The V gene's germline CDR1 is KGHSH and CDR2 LQKENI. V was trimmed by 6 bases and J by 0 bases, leaving 8 bases between them. The CDR3 DNA follows: TGTGCCAGCTCCCAGGACCTGAACACTGAAGCTTTCTTT. As protein: CASSQDLNTEAFF.

This chain connects TRBV2 to TRBJ2-1, with D possibly TRBD2 on 6 matching bases. Germline V gene data show CDR1 as SNHLY and CDR2 as FYNNEI. The V end was cut by 5 bases, the J end by 3 bases, with 17 bases between. This CDR3 is 16 amino acids long. The CDR3 DNA follows: TGTGCCAGCAGTCCTAGGGACTCCGGGTTCTACAATGAGCAGTTCTTC. Amino acids: CASSPRDSGFYNEQFF.

V usage is TRBV24-1 and J usage is TRBJ2-2; the D gene is possibly TRBD1 (6 bases). CDR3 length: 21 residues. V was cut by 4 bases and J by 1 base, with 27 bases left in between. Germline CDR1 reads KGHDR; CDR2 reads SFDVKD. The CDR3 nucleotides read TGTGCCACCAGTGACGAAACCCCACAGGGAACCTACTTCATGAACACCGGGGAGCTGTTTTTT. Its translation is CATSDETPQGTYFMNTGELFF.

The V call is TRBV4-1, the J call TRBJ1-2; 8 positions agree with TRBD1. Germline loops: CDR1 MGHRA, CDR2 YSYEKL. The V and J ends lost 3 bases and 8 bases, in that order; junction bases with no gene match: 11. This CDR3 has 15 residues. CDR3 amino acids: CASSQAGTGGSGYTF. In DNA form, the CDR3 reads TGCGCCAGCAGCCAGGCCGGGACAGGAGGTTCCGGCTACACCTTC.

This clone was seen a few times. This rearrangement joins TRBV29-1 to TRBJ2-4; D may be TRBD2 (6 bases). Per the germline V gene, CDR1 is SQVTM and CDR2 is ANQGSEA. Trimming removed 4 bases from V and 0 bases from J, with 10 bases in between. The CDR3 is 14 residues long. As DNA, the CDR3 is TGCAGCGTTGTGGGGGACTCAGCCAAAAACATTCAGTACTTC. Its protein product is CSVVGDSAKNIQYF.

The chain uses TRBV18 and TRBJ1-1; the D gene is possibly TRBD1 (6 bases). Germline V gives CDR1 KGHSH, CDR2 LQKENI. Trimming left V 2 bases short and J 5 bases short, with 12 bases between. The CDR3 is made up of 14 amino acids. The CDR3 region has the DNA TGTGCCAGCTCACCAAGTTCGGGACAAACTGAAGCTTTCTTT. Translated, it gives CASSPSSGQTEAFF.

This chain joins TRBV28 and TRBJ1-1; D perhaps matches TRBD1 (6 bases). The CDR3 contains 19 residues. V was trimmed by 0 bases and J by 1 base, leaving 21 bases between them. The germline gives CDR1 MDHEN, CDR2 SYDVKM. The CDR3 DNA follows: TGTGCCAGCAGTTTATGGGCCGTTACTTCAGGGGACCGGAACACTGAAGCTTTCTTT. Translating it yields CASSLWAVTSGDRNTEAFF.

This chain uses TRBV3-1 (or the pseudogene TRBV3-2) with TRBJ2-7, with D maybe TRBD1 (6 bases). The CDR3 has 12 residues. V was clipped by 4 bases and J by 8 bases, with 12 bases between them. The germline CDR1 and CDR2 sequences are LGHDT and YNNKEL (reference sequence). The chain's CDR3 is CASSRDTPQQYF. The DNA for the CDR3 is TGTGCCAGCAGCCGGGACACCCCTCAGCAGTACTTC.

The chain combines TRBV4-2 with TRBJ1-4, with no clear D. V lost 8 bases to trimming and J lost 6 bases, with 25 bases between them. The germline CDR1 and CDR2 sequences are LGHNA and YNFKEQ. The CDR3 totals 17 residues. The CDR3: CASSSWFMGEEDEKLFF. The CDR3 DNA is TGTGCCAGCTCCTCCTGGTTTATGGGTGAGGAGGATGAAAAACTGTTTTTT.

Only a few counts were recorded for this clone. The chain uses TRBV9 and TRBJ2-2; D is tentatively TRBD1 or TRBD2 (5 bases each). The germline V and J ends were trimmed by 4 bases and 5 bases, with 9 bases remaining between them. CDR1 and CDR2 from the germline V gene are SGDLS and YYNGEE. The CDR3 runs 13 residues. For the CDR3, the DNA is TGTGCCAGCAGCAGGGACGGGACCGGGGAGCTGTTTTTT. This sequence encodes CASSRDGTGELFF.